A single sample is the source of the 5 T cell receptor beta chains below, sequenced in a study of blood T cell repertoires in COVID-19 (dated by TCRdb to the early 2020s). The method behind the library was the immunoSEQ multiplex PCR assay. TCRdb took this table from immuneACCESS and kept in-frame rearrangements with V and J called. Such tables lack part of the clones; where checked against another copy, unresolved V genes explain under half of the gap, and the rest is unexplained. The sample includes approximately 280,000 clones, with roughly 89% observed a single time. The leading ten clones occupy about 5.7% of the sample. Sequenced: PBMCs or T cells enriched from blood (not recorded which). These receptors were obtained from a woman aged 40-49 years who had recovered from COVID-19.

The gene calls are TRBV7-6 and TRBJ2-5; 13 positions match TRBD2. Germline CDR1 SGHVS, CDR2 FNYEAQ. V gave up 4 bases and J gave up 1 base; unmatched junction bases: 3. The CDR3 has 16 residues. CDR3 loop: CASSSGTSGTQETQYF. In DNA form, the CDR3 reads TGTGCCAGCAGCTCCGGGACTAGCGGGACCCAAGAGACCCAGTACTTC.

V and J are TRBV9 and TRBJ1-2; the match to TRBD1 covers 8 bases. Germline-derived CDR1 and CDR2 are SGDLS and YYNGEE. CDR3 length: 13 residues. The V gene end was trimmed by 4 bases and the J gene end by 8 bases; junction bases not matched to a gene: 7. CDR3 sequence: CASSPSGGFGYTF. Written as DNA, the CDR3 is TGTGCCAGCAGCCCGTCAGGGGGCTTCGGCTACACCTTC.

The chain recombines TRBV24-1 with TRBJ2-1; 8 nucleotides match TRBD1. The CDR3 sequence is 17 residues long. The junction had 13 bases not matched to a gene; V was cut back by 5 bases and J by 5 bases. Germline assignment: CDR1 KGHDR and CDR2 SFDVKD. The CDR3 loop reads CATSATTGVFANNEQFF. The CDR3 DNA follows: TGTGCCACCAGTGCCACGACAGGGGTATTTGCCAACAATGAGCAGTTCTTC.

The CDR3 region is CASSPRTGVDYNEQFF. CDR3 in DNA: TGTGCCAGCTCACCCCGTACAGGGGTGGACTACAATGAGCAGTTCTTC. This chain connects TRBV18 to TRBJ2-1; 7 positions agree with TRBD1. After removal of 3 bases from V and 3 bases from J, the junction contained 8 bases not matched to a gene. This CDR3 has 16 residues. In germline, CDR1 is KGHSH, CDR2 LQKENI.

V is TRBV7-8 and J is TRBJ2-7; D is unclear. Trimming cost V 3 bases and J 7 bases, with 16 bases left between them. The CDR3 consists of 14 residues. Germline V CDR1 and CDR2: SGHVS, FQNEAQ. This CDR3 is CASSFAPSSEEQYF. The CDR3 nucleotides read TGTGCCAGCAGCTTCGCGCCCTCCTCCGAAGAGCAGTACTTC.